Listed below are T cell receptor beta chains from one sample, sequenced in a study of T cell responses to AZD1222 COVID-19 vaccine. The protocol was immunoSEQ multiplex PCR, while the TCRdb copy is restricted to in-frame clones and leaves out a portion. The table lists around 46,000 clones, about 88% of them singletons. The starting material was peripheral blood, obtained 28 days after the second AZD1222 dose. These receptors originate from an adult who received the AZD1222 COVID-19 vaccine. Both conserved end residues are trimmed from each CDR3. The order of the fields is V gene, CDR3 length, J gene, CDR3 protein.

>TRBV5-1|12|TRBJ1-1
ASNRGHRNTEAF
>TRBV7-8|13|TRBJ2-7
ASSLELAGIYEQY
>TRBV28|9|TRBJ2-7
ASSRFYEQY
>TRBV25-1|11|TRBJ2-7
ASSGDLLAGQY
>TRBV5-1|12|TRBJ2-7
ASSIGTDPYEQY
>TRBV7-2|11|TRBJ2-3
ASSLGKADTQY
>TRBV4-3|14|TRBJ1-4
ASSQEFLRPPEKLF
>TRBV5-1|14|TRBJ2-2
ASSSAGGSNTGELF
>TRBV5-1|10|TRBJ2-7
ASSDGTSEQY
>TRBV3-1/TRBV3-2|14|TRBJ2-1
ASSQPGTQSYNEQF
>TRBV6-5|13|TRBJ1-1
ASSTKSESWTEAF
>TRBV5-8|12|TRBJ2-5
ASSLARYQETQY
>TRBV19|15|TRBJ2-3
ASSIVKGPIRTDTQY
>TRBV6-5|10|TRBJ2-7
ASSKAGLEQY
>TRBV10-3|14|TRBJ2-5
AVSSRAISGQETQY
>TRBV21-1|9|TRBJ2-7
ALGAVREQY
>TRBV6-2/TRBV6-3|12|TRBJ1-4
ASSKPGHGEKLF
>TRBV5-1|13|TRBJ2-7
ASSPPGQGAYEQY
>TRBV7-2|15|TRBJ2-1
ASSLGSGQGPYNEQF
>TRBV9|13|TRBJ2-5
ASSVALLGAETQY
>TRBV5-1|13|TRBJ2-5
ASSFAGTLQETQY
>TRBV11-2|12|TRBJ2-7
ASSLVVGVYEQY
>TRBV2|12|TRBJ2-7
ASSERAGSYEQY
>TRBV6-5|12|TRBJ1-2
ASSRTGGENGYT
>TRBV19|13|TRBJ1-2
ASSPTTSRGYGYT
>TRBV5-1|13|TRBJ1-3
ASSLQGAAGNTIY
>TRBV2|10|TRBJ1-5
ASSEARGRRD
>TRBV29-1|12|TRBJ2-7
SVEGSVTSDEQY
>TRBV6-5|12|TRBJ2-7
ASSPQGGAGEQY
>TRBV7-9|13|TRBJ2-3
ASSWTSGATDTQY
>TRBV6-1|14|TRBJ2-2
ASSGGPGLGTGELF
>TRBV24-1|13|TRBJ1-5
ATSGLGGSNQPQH
>TRBV5-8|11|TRBJ1-1
ASSSGASTEAF
>TRBV6-5|13|TRBJ2-7
ASSYSEGGSYEQY
>TRBV29-1|11|TRBJ1-1
SVSTGGVTEAF
>TRBV5-1|13|TRBJ2-5
ASSLITPIQETQY
>TRBV19|14|TRBJ2-4
ASSLLQGRTLNIQY
>TRBV5-8|11|TRBJ1-2
ASSSDRDYGYT
>TRBV12-5|15|TRBJ1-2
ASGLVPGSPINYGYT
>TRBV10-3|12|TRBJ1-1
AISGGQMNTEAF
>TRBV4-2|15|TRBJ2-4
ASSTSTSGVAKNIQY
>TRBV7-2|11|TRBJ2-1
ASSRSSDNEQF
>TRBV18|17|TRBJ2-3
ASSPPRTSGGYSTDTQY
>TRBV11-3|17|TRBJ2-1
ASSLDSRSAGGGNNEQF
>TRBV4-1|11|TRBJ1-6
ASSDELGSPLH
>TRBV3-1/TRBV3-2|15|TRBJ2-5
ASSQEVVAGDQETQY
>TRBV4-1|13|TRBJ1-2
ASSQLSAILNGYT
>TRBV15|14|TRBJ2-2
ATSRDLGRATGELF